This TCR beta chain comes out of a study of T cell responses to AZD1222 COVID-19 vaccine. Whole-study findings and limits: Without day 14 samples, only post-peak T cell repertoires were studied. Nearly half of spike-specific TCRs reportedly target variant regions that are unmutated in the B.1.351 and B.1.1.7 variants. Clonal diversity may have been underestimated in mostly white British donors.

Trimming took 3 bases from V and 8 from J, leaving 11 bases between them. The CDR3 length is 13 residues. Germline lookup yields CDR1 LNHDA and CDR2 SQIVND (reference sequence). Sequenced by immunoSEQ multiplex PCR; TCRdb stores in-frame clones only, minus some. The sample shows about 150,000 clones, roughly nine tenths of them seen only once. Concerning this clone: Its antigen is as yet unknown.

The chain is built from TRBV19 and TRBJ2-1; the D call may be TRBD1 or TRBD2 (5 bases each). The sequence derives from an adult in good health. The specimen was peripheral blood, collected on day 0 of AZD1222 vaccination. In nucleotides, the CDR3 is TGTGCCAGTAGTATCCGGGACCTCCATGAGCAGTTCTTC. Encoded protein: CASSIRDLHEQFF.